This T cell receptor beta chain was sequenced for a study of response to subunit inactivated influenza vaccine. Whole-study findings and limits: The authors suggested that every seasonal influenza vaccination recruits few new T cells.

This clonotype was seen a handful of times. Its matching antigen is unknown. The CDR3 length is 15 residues. Per germline, CDR1 MNHNS and CDR2 SASEGT. V dropped 7 bases and J dropped 6 bases, with 16 bases sitting between them. TCRdb independently ran MiXCR on the RT-PCR reads; one entry per CDR3 protein. The sample has hundreds of thousands of distinct CDR3 sequences, 12% seen once. The clonotype comes from a man aged 50-59 years who received an inactivated influenza vaccine. The chain links TRBV6-1 to TRBJ1-6, with TRBD1 as a possible D gene (5 bases). Sequences were derived from PBMCs from blood, sampled on the day of vaccination. CDR3 amino acids: CASKKTGTSNSPLHF. CDR3 nucleotide sequence: TGTGCCAGCAAAAAGACCGGGACTTCTAATTCACCCCTCCACTTT.